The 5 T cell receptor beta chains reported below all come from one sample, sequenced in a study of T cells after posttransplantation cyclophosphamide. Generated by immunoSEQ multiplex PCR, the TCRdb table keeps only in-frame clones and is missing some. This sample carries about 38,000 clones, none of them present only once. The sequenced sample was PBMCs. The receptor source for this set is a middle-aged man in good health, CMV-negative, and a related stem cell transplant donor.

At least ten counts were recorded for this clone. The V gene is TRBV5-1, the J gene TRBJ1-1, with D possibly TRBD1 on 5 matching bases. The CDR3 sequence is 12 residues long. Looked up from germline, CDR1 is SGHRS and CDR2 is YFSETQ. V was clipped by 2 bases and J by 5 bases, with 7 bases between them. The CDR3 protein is CASSFQGTEAFF. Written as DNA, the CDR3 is TGCGCCAGCAGCTTTCAGGGAACTGAAGCTTTCTTT. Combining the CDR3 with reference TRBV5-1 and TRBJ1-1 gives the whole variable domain KAGVTQTPRYLIKTRGQQVTLSCSPISGHRSVSWYQQTPGQGLQFLFEYFSETQRNKGNFPGRFSGRQFSNSRSEMNVSTLELGDSALYLCASSFQGTEAFFGQGTRLTVV.

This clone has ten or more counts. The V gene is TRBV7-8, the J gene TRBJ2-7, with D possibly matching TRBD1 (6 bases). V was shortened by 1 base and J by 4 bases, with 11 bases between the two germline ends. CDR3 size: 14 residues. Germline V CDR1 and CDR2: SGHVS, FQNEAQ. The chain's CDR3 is CASSLGGLRYEQYF. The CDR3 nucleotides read TGTGCCAGCAGCTTAGGGGGGCTACGGTACGAGCAGTACTTC.

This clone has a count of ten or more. In DNA form, the CDR3 reads TGTGCCAGCAGCCACAGGGGGGCTAACTATGGCTACACCTTC. Translating it yields CASSHRGANYGYTF. The rearrangement uses TRBV28 and TRBJ1-2, with 8 bases lining up with TRBD1. The V and J ends lost 6 bases and 0 bases, in that order; junction bases with no gene match: 3. The CDR3 length is 14 residues. Germline values: CDR1 MDHEN, CDR2 SYDVKM.

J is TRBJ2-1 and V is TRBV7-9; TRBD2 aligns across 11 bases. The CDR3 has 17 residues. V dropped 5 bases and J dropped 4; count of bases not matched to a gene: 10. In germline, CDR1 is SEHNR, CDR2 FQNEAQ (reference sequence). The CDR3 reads CASSPLTGTSGYNEQFF. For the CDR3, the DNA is TGTGCCAGCAGCCCATTAACCGGGACTAGCGGTTACAATGAGCAGTTCTTC.

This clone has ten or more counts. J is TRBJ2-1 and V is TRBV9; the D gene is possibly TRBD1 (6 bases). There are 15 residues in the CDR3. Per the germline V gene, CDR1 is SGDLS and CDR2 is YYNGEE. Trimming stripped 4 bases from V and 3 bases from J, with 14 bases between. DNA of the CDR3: TGTGCCAGCAGCCCCCGGAAGGGGGTCTACAATGAGCAGTTCTTC. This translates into CASSPRKGVYNEQFF.